This TCR beta chain derives from a study of chronic HIV infection and antiretroviral therapy. The germline V gene has CDR1 SQVTM and CDR2 ANQGSEA. V shed 7 bases and J shed 7 bases, with 10 bases lying between them. There are 10 residues in the CDR3. MiXCR was run by TCRdb on the 5' RACE reads, yielding one entry per CDR3 protein. The sample yields more than 25,000 distinct CDR3 sequences, 8% to 10% seen once. The table lists this clonotype with many counts. What was sequenced was peripheral blood. The sequence was collected from an adult who had HIV and had not received antiretroviral therapy, or was an uninfected healthy control (not recorded which). V usage is TRBV29-1 and J usage is TRBJ1-1; weak D call: TRBD1 (6 bases). The CDR3 DNA reads as TGCAGCGACGAACAGGGTGAAGCTTTCTTT. This gives the protein CSDEQGEAFF.